This T cell receptor beta chain was recovered during a study of cytomegalovirus exposure and HLA in healthy donors. Across the study: A subsequent analysis reported that the roughly 120 validation repertoires were produced on the same platform that had also been used for the 600 to 800 first-cohort repertoires.

TCRdb keeps only in-frame clones here, not all; method: immunoSEQ multiplex PCR. The data contain 100,000 or so clones, roughly 85% of them singletons. The V and J ends lost 4 bases and 0 bases, in that order; junction bases with no gene match: 5. Germline V gene lookup returns CDR1 MDHEN and CDR2 SYDVKM. The CDR3 length is 15 residues. This sequence originates from a man aged 18 to 29 in good health and CMV-seropositive. The sequenced sample was PBMCs. V usage is TRBV28 and J usage is TRBJ1-1; TRBD1 matches at 7 bases. CDR3: CASSSPGTVNTEAFF. CDR3 nucleotide sequence: TGTGCCAGCAGTTCCCCTGGGACAGTGAACACTGAAGCTTTCTTT.